This paragraph reports one T cell receptor (beta chain). The antigen is unknown. One end of the junction is discordant with germline, which a read error may explain. These data belong to a study of tumor-infiltrating lymphocytes in primary liver carcinoma. Background on the study: Recorded tumor stage was T1-T3 N0M0, with diameters of roughly 4 to 10 cm.

Total RNA (roughly 550 ng) served as template for TCR beta cDNA synthesis primed by a constant-region primer. Libraries of TCR beta came from three nested multiplex PCR rounds with slightly modified ARM-PCR. TCRdb independently ran MiXCR on the multiplex PCR reads; one entry per CDR3 protein. The sample records 300,000 to 350,000 distinct CDR3 sequences, 58% being singletons. The source of the blood RNA was unsorted whole blood, and germline DNA was extracted as well. Chronic HBV infection was present, with no prior treatment. Findings and limits, study-wide: A significantly higher top-250-clone fraction was recorded for tumors than for blood (p = 0.039). Unsorted bulk processing meant the study did not compare CD4+ and CD8+ repertoires.

The sample taken for sequencing was peripheral blood. This clonotype was sampled from a woman in her twenties or thirties with primary liver carcinoma and hepatitis B virus infection.

The CDR3 DNA follows: TGTGCCAGCACGGCGGGAAAGGTCGGGGAGCTGATTTTT. It encodes CASTAGKVGELIF. The chain couples TRBV12-3 or TRBV12-4 to TRBJ2-2; tentatively, D is TRBD2 (6 bases). The CDR3 is made up of 13 amino acids.